The 17 T cell receptor beta chains below come from one sample, sequenced in a study of T cell responses to AZD1222 COVID-19 vaccine. Some clones are missing from TCRdb's copy, which holds only in-frame ones; the method was immunoSEQ multiplex PCR. This table holds roughly 70,000 clones, 83% found once. The source was peripheral blood, collected 28 days after the second AZD1222 dose. The receptor set was obtained from an adult who received the AZD1222 COVID-19 vaccine.

The V gene is TRBV19, the J gene TRBJ1-5; 7 bases map to TRBD1. The CDR3 runs 13 residues. The trim removed 7 bases at V and 4 bases at J, leaving 4 bases unmatched. Per germline, CDR1 LNHDA and CDR2 SQIVND (reference sequence). The CDR3 spells CASNDRENQPQHF. CDR3 nucleotides: TGTGCCAGTAATGACAGGGAAAATCAGCCCCAGCATTTT.

The V call is TRBV5-1, the J call TRBJ2-7; 7 nucleotides agree with TRBD1. The CDR3 spans 15 residues. Germline CDR1 SGHRS, CDR2 YFSETQ. J gave up 1 base and V 4 bases, and 8 bases lay outside the gene matches. The CDR3 is CASSPDRAPSYEQYF. The CDR3 DNA reads as TGCGCCAGCAGCCCAGACAGGGCCCCATCCTACGAGCAGTACTTC.

The rearrangement links TRBV7-9 to TRBJ2-5; D may be TRBD2 (6 bases). The V gene lost 5 bases and the J gene lost 5 bases, with 21 bases spanning the gap. This CDR3 is 16 amino acids long. Germline V gives CDR1 SEHNR, CDR2 FQNEAQ (reference sequence). The CDR3 DNA sequence: TGTGCCAGCAGCGCCCCGGACTACCCCCCGAGGGAGACCCAGTACTTC. Encoded protein: CASSAPDYPPRETQYF.

V is TRBV7-8 and J is TRBJ1-1, with D maybe TRBD1 (6 bases). The ends were cut back, 8 bases at V and 5 bases at J, with 21 bases in the middle. The CDR3 contains 15 residues. The germline V gene has CDR1 SGHVS and CDR2 FQNEAQ. The CDR3 reads CASLRGIPLGTEAFF. The CDR3 nucleotides read TGTGCCAGCCTAAGGGGGATACCCCTGGGAACTGAAGCTTTCTTT. The complete variable domain, with remaining parts taken from reference TRBV7-8 and TRBJ1-1, reads GAGVSQSPRYKVAKRGQDVALRCDPISGHVSLFWYQQALGQGPEFLTYFQNEAQLDKSGLPSDRFFAERPEGSVSTLKIQRTQQEDSAVYLCASLRGIPLGTEAFFGQGTRLTVV.

The V call is TRBV5-6, the J call TRBJ1-5; TRBD1 aligns across 7 bases. V shed 3 bases and J 1 base; nucleotides not matched to a gene: 1. From germline, CDR1 is SGHDT and CDR2 YYEEEE. This CDR3 is 14 amino acids long. Here the CDR3 reads CASSSQGSNQPQHF. As DNA, the CDR3 is TGTGCCAGCAGCTCACAGGGGAGCAATCAGCCCCAGCATTTT.

CDR3 region: CASLTSPTGIGSPLHF. The CDR3 coding sequence is TGTGCCAGCCTTACCTCCCCGACAGGGATAGGTTCACCCCTCCACTTT. The J gene is TRBJ1-6, the V gene TRBV2; 7 nucleotides align to TRBD1. This CDR3 spans 16 amino acids. Per the germline V gene, CDR1 is SNHLY and CDR2 is FYNNEI. V shed 8 bases and J 9 bases; nucleotides not matched to a gene: 16.

The chain uses TRBV2 and TRBJ2-5, with 14 bases aligning to TRBD2. The germline gives CDR1 SNHLY, CDR2 FYNNEI. Trimming took 6 bases from V and 4 from J; bases not matched to a gene: 4. This CDR3 spans 15 amino acids. This chain's CDR3 is CASRGTSGGSETQYF. CDR3 DNA: TGTGCCAGCAGGGGGACTAGCGGGGGTTCAGAGACCCAGTACTTC.

This chain joins TRBV27 and TRBJ2-5; possibly TRBD1 for D (6 bases). Germline values: CDR1 MNHEY, CDR2 SMNVEV (reference sequence). The V and J ends lost 10 bases and 2 bases respectively, with 20 bases between them. The CDR3 runs 15 residues. CDR3 in amino acids: CANPPWTAEQETQYF. CDR3 in DNA: TGTGCCAACCCACCGTGGACAGCGGAACAAGAGACCCAGTACTTC.

The chain combines TRBV5-4 with TRBJ2-7; a weak D match, TRBD1 (6 bases). Germline CDR1 is SGHNT and CDR2 is YYREEE (reference sequence). The CDR3 loop spans 12 amino acids. Trimming removed 3 bases at V and 4 bases at J, with 8 bases between. The CDR3 coding sequence is TGTGCCAGCAGCTCGACAGGTTACGAGCAGTACTTC. This gives the protein CASSSTGYEQYF.

The chain couples TRBV2 to TRBJ2-7; 8 bases are shared with TRBD1. CDR3 length: 12 amino acids. Germline CDR1 reads SNHLY; CDR2 reads FYNNEI. J was trimmed by 5 bases and V by 5 bases; bases with no gene match: 2. CDR3 residues: CASSPDRDEQYF. CDR3 DNA sequence: TGTGCCAGCAGTCCGGACAGGGACGAGCAGTACTTC.

V and J are TRBV7-9 and TRBJ1-4, with 8 bases lining up with TRBD1. The trim removed 1 base at V and 6 bases at J, leaving 4 bases unmatched. The length of the CDR3 is 15 residues. Per the germline V gene, CDR1 is SEHNR and CDR2 is FQNEAQ (reference sequence). The CDR3 DNA is TGTGCCAGCAGCTTAGTCCCGGACAGGGATGAAAAACTGTTTTTT. Protein: CASSLVPDRDEKLFF. The full variable domain, its missing parts supplied by reference TRBV7-9 and TRBJ1-4, is DTGVSQNPRHKITKRGQNVTFRCDPISEHNRLYWYRQTLGQGPEFLTYFQNEAQLEKSRLLSDRFSAERPKGSFSTLEIQRTEQGDSAMYLCASSLVPDRDEKLFFGSGTQLSVL.

Only one count was recorded for this clone. The chain joins TRBV30 to TRBJ1-2; D gene unclear. CDR3 length: 14 residues. Trimming cost V 2 bases and J 1 base, with 11 bases left between them. Per the germline V gene, CDR1 is GTSNPN and CDR2 is SVGIG (reference sequence). CDR3 coding DNA: TGTGCCTGGAGTTTAGGACGTTATAACTATGGCTACACCTTC. This translates into CAWSLGRYNYGYTF.

This clone was picked up one time. V is TRBV2 and J is TRBJ2-7, with 10 nucleotides matching TRBD2. Trimming removed 6 bases from V and 7 bases from J; junction bases left unmatched: 6. Germline V gene data show CDR1 as SNHLY and CDR2 as FYNNEI. This CDR3 is 13 amino acids long. Here the CDR3 DNA reads TGTGCCAGCAGAGCGGGGGGGGTTTGGGAGCAGTACTTC. This gives the protein CASRAGGVWEQYF.

The chain joins TRBV7-2 to TRBJ1-2, with D unclear. CDR1 and CDR2 from the germline V gene are SGHTA and FQGNSA. The CDR3 extends over 13 amino acids. V was cut by 1 base and J by 8 bases, with 11 bases left in between. CDR3 coding DNA: TGTGCCAGCAGCTTAGGTTTGGTTCCAGGCTACACCTTC. It encodes CASSLGLVPGYTF.

The rearrangement links TRBV9 to TRBJ2-7; either TRBD1 or TRBD2 may supply D (5 bases each). This CDR3 has 15 residues. CDR1 is SGDLS, CDR2 YYNGEE, per germline. Trimming shortened V by 0 bases and J by 7 bases, and 17 bases separated the two germline ends. The CDR3 region has the DNA TGTGCCAGCAGCGTAGGTAGTTGGGGACCGTGGGAGCAGTACTTC. Translating it yields CASSVGSWGPWEQYF.

The chain combines TRBV7-6 with TRBJ1-3; D is undetermined. The CDR3 has 11 amino acids. Trimming cost V 6 bases and J 3 bases, with 3 bases left between them. CDR1 and CDR2 (germline): SGHVS, FNYEAQ. As DNA, the CDR3 is TGTGCCAGCAGGTTTGGAAACACCATATATTTT. Translated: CASRFGNTIYF.

This chain connects TRBV7-2 to TRBJ2-5; D is unresolved. CDR3 size: 19 residues. Trimming took 4 bases from V and 2 from J, leaving 26 bases between them. Germline V gives CDR1 SGHTA, CDR2 FQGNSA. The CDR3 is CASSSKNRPFSPLQETQYF. CDR3 nucleotides: TGTGCCAGCAGCTCAAAGAACAGACCGTTCAGCCCTCTTCAAGAGACCCAGTACTTC.